This is a list of T cell receptor beta chains from one sample in a study of naive and memory T cell subsets. TCRdb called the UMI-ligation and nested PCR reads again in MiXCR, with one record for every CDR3 protein. The table has over 110,000 distinct CDR3 sequences, roughly a fifth seen once. Material for sequencing was naive CD8+ T cells from blood. These receptors all stem from a human donor in good health. Each CDR3 is given with its conserved first and last residue. A D gene is named only where the DNA matches it firmly. Size values are once, few and many counts, or a class for expanded clones, and some rows have none.

v_call,clone_size,d_call,j_call,cdr3_nt,cdr3_aa
TRBV6-1,few,TRBD1,TRBJ1-1,TGTGCCAGCAGCGTAGACAGGGTTGAAGCTTTCTTT,CASSVDRVEAFF
TRBV6-1,.,.,TRBJ2-3,TGTGCCAGCAGTGAACGGCCCGCAACAGTTACTAGCACAGATACGCAGTATTTT,CASSERPATVTSTDTQYF
TRBV28,few,.,TRBJ2-1,TGTGCCAGCAGTCTGAGGGCGACCGCCTACAATGAGCAGTTCTTC,CASSLRATAYNEQFF
TRBV7-9,few,TRBD2,TRBJ2-7,TGTGCCAGCAGCTTATCCAGCGGGAGATGGCCCGAGCAGTACTTC,CASSLSSGRWPEQYF
TRBV2,.,.,TRBJ2-5,TGTGCCAGCAGTGAAGAAGTGGAGACCCAGTACTTC,CASSEEVETQYF
TRBV25-1,.,.,TRBJ1-3,TGTGCCAGCAGTGAATACTTTGACGGTTACTCTGGAAACACCATATATTTT,CASSEYFDGYSGNTIYF
TRBV29-1,.,TRBD1,TRBJ1-4,TGCAGCGTCGCGGACAGGGGGCACGAAAAACTGTTTTTT,CSVADRGHEKLFF
TRBV6-5,.,.,TRBJ1-5,TGTGCCAGCAGTTACTCGGAGGGTAGCAATCAGCCCCAGCATTTT,CASSYSEGSNQPQHF
TRBV5-6,few,TRBD1,TRBJ1-1,TGTGCCAGCAGCTCCTGGACAGGCTTGAACACTGAAGCTTTCTTT,CASSSWTGLNTEAFF
TRBV3-1,few,TRBD1,TRBJ2-5,TGTGCCAGCAGCCCCCTTTCCGGGACAGGGCAAGAGACCCAGTACTTC,CASSPLSGTGQETQYF
TRBV28,many,TRBD1,TRBJ2-3,TGTGCCAGCAGTTTAGAGGGGGCGCGGACAGATACGCAGTATTTT,CASSLEGARTDTQYF
TRBV3-1,few,.,TRBJ2-2,TGTGCCAGCACCCCTCAGTGGAGCGGGGAGCTGTTTTTT,CASTPQWSGELFF
TRBV7-8,.,.,TRBJ1-3,TGTGCCAGCAGCGGTCTGATCTCTGGAAACACCATATATTTT,CASSGLISGNTIYF
TRBV11-2,.,TRBD2,TRBJ2-1,TGTGCCAGCAGCGGGCCAGCGGGAGATATTCCCCTCAATGAGCAGTTCTTC,CASSGPAGDIPLNEQFF
TRBV28,.,.,TRBJ2-7,TGTGCCAGCAGTTTTCGGGTCTACTACGAGCAGTACTTC,CASSFRVYYEQYF
TRBV19,.,TRBD1,TRBJ1-1,TGTGCCAGTGGGACAGGGCTTAGCACTGAAGCTTTCTTT,CASGTGLSTEAFF
TRBV20-1,.,.,TRBJ1-1,TGCAGTGCTAGAGTGCGAGGCACTGAAGCTTTCTTT,CSARVRGTEAFF
TRBV20-1,few,.,TRBJ2-2,TGCAGTGCTAAGACCCCGAACACCGGGGAGCTGTTTTTT,CSAKTPNTGELFF
TRBV28,.,TRBD1,TRBJ2-1,TGTGCCAGCAGTCCTGGGACAGTTGAGCAGTTCTTC,CASSPGTVEQFF
TRBV28,.,TRBD1,TRBJ2-7,TGTGCCAGCTACCCTCGGACAGGGCTCTCCTACGAGCAGTACTTC,CASYPRTGLSYEQYF
TRBV4-2,few,.,TRBJ2-1,TGTGCCAGCAGCCAAGATCGTGGGGATTTCGATGAGCAGTTCTTC,CASSQDRGDFDEQFF
TRBV12-3/TRBV12-4,few,.,TRBJ2-7,TGTGCCAGCAGTCTGACAGCATACGAGCAGTACTTC,CASSLTAYEQYF
TRBV7-6,.,.,TRBJ2-5,TGTGCCAGCAGCCCCCCTACTCCGGGAGAGACCCAGTACTTC,CASSPPTPGETQYF
TRBV12-3/TRBV12-4,few,.,TRBJ2-1,TGTGCCAGCACCCCCGCGAGGAACAATGAGCAGTTCTTC,CASTPARNNEQFF
TRBV28,.,.,TRBJ1-6,TGTGCCAGCAGCCAAGCTAATTCACCCCTCCACTTT,CASSQANSPLHF
TRBV4-2,.,TRBD2,TRBJ2-3,TGTGCCAGCAGCCAGGGGTTGCGGGAGATAGATACGCAGTATTTT,CASSQGLREIDTQYF
TRBV13,few,.,TRBJ1-1,TGTGCCAGCAGCTTCGGTGACCCGAACACTGAAGCTTTCTTT,CASSFGDPNTEAFF
TRBV27,few,TRBD1,TRBJ1-5,TGTGCCAGCAGTTTCGACACAGGGGGCATAAGTCAGCCCCAGCATTTT,CASSFDTGGISQPQHF
TRBV28,many,.,TRBJ2-7,TGTGCCAGCAGTTTTAGGAGTTCCTACGAGCAGTACTTC,CASSFRSSYEQYF
TRBV4-1,.,.,TRBJ2-7,TGCGCCAGCAGCCGGGACTTCTACGAGCAGTACTTC,CASSRDFYEQYF
TRBV9,.,.,TRBJ2-1,TGTGCCAGCAGCCTCGACGACAATGAGCAGTTCTTC,CASSLDDNEQFF
TRBV28,many,TRBD1,TRBJ2-7,TGTGCCAGCAGTCTTCTCCCGGGACAGGGGAGCTCCTACGAGCAGTACTTC,CASSLLPGQGSSYEQYF
TRBV6-5,.,.,TRBJ1-6,TGTGCCAGCAGTTACTCGACGGCGGGTCTCAATTCACCCCTCCACTTT,CASSYSTAGLNSPLHF
TRBV7-9,.,TRBD1,TRBJ2-1,TGTGCCAGCAGCTTAGAGGAGGACAGGGATAAGCAGTTCTTC,CASSLEEDRDKQFF
TRBV20-1,.,.,TRBJ2-1,TGCAGTGCTAGAGTTAGCGGCATATACAATGAGCAGTTCTTC,CSARVSGIYNEQFF
TRBV28,.,.,TRBJ1-5,TGTGCCAGCGGCATTGGCGGGAGGGCAGATCAGCCCCAGCATTTT,CASGIGGRADQPQHF
TRBV25-1,few,.,TRBJ2-7,TGTGCCAGCAGTGAATATTACGTCTCAGGGTGGTACGAGCAGTACTTC,CASSEYYVSGWYEQYF
TRBV7-3,few,TRBD1,TRBJ2-1,TGTGCCAGCAGCCCGATGCAGGGGGCGTCCATAGACAATGAGCAGTTCTTC,CASSPMQGASIDNEQFF
TRBV24-1,.,TRBD2,TRBJ2-1,TGTGCCACCAGTGATTCAGGACTAGCGGGAGGCAATGAGCAGTTCTTC,CATSDSGLAGGNEQFF
TRBV19,.,.,TRBJ2-7,TGTGCCAGTAGTATAGAGTGGAGCTCCTACGAGCAGTACTTC,CASSIEWSSYEQYF
TRBV20-1,.,.,TRBJ2-7,TGCAGTGCTCCCGAGAGTGGCGAGCAGTACTTC,CSAPESGEQYF
TRBV4-3,few,.,TRBJ2-2,TGCGCCAGCAGCCAGGAAGATGATTCCACCGGGGAGCTGTTTTTT,CASSQEDDSTGELFF
TRBV12-3/TRBV12-4,.,.,TRBJ2-1,TGTGCCAGCAGGCCCAATACGCAGCTTTCCTACAATGAGCAGTTCTTC,CASRPNTQLSYNEQFF
TRBV20-1,.,TRBD2,TRBJ2-7,TGCAGTGCTAGGTGGAGCGGGAGGAGCTCCTACGAGCAGTACTTC,CSARWSGRSSYEQYF
TRBV6-2/TRBV6-3,.,TRBD1,TRBJ2-5,TGTGCCAGCATCGGGACAGAGCAAGAGACCCAGTACTTC,CASIGTEQETQYF
TRBV12-3/TRBV12-4,few,.,TRBJ2-7,TGTGCCAGCAGTCCGGGCGGGACACACTACGAGCAGTACTTC,CASSPGGTHYEQYF
TRBV7-9,few,TRBD1,TRBJ1-2,TGTGCCAGCAGCCTCGGGACAGGTGTGGGCTACACCTTC,CASSLGTGVGYTF
TRBV7-3,.,.,TRBJ2-1,TGTGCCAGCAGCTTAGGGGGGTGGAATGAGCAGTTCTTC,CASSLGGWNEQFF
TRBV7-9,once,.,TRBJ1-1,TGTGCCAGCAGCCTTACAGATAACACTGAAGCTTTCTTT,CASSLTDNTEAFF
TRBV11-3,few,TRBD2,TRBJ2-7,TGTGCCAGCAGCTTAGATTCTAGCGGGGACGGCGAGCAGTACTTC,CASSLDSSGDGEQYF
TRBV28,.,TRBD2,TRBJ2-7,TGTGCCAGCAGTTACTGTGGCGGGAGGGCCTGGTACGAGCAGTACTTC,CASSYCGGRAWYEQYF
TRBV10-2,.,TRBD2,TRBJ2-5,TGCGCCAGCAGTTATGCGGGGGACCCGGGAGTGACCCAGTACTTC,CASSYAGDPGVTQYF
TRBV4-2,few,.,TRBJ2-6,TGTGCCAGCAGCCAAGAAGGACCGTTCTCTGGGGCCAACGTCCTGACTTTC,CASSQEGPFSGANVLTF
TRBV27,many,.,TRBJ2-1,TGTGCCAGCAGTTACATAGGGGTTAATGAGCAGTTCTTC,CASSYIGVNEQFF
TRBV28,few,.,TRBJ2-3,TGTGCCAGCCTTGGCTGGGGGGGGCGCACAGATACGCAGTATTTT,CASLGWGGRTDTQYF
TRBV13,.,.,TRBJ1-1,TGTGCCAGCAGCTTAAGAGGGGACACTGAAGCTTTCTTT,CASSLRGDTEAFF
TRBV5-1,.,.,TRBJ1-1,TGCGCCAGCAGCCTCGACAGGAGGAACACTGAAGCTTTCTTT,CASSLDRRNTEAFF
TRBV29-1,.,TRBD2,TRBJ2-7,TGCAGCGTTTTAAGCGGGAGGACTCCCTACGAGCAGTACTTC,CSVLSGRTPYEQYF
TRBV28,.,.,TRBJ1-5,TGTGCCAGCAGTTTAGTGGGAGGGGGCAATCAGCCCCAGCATTTT,CASSLVGGGNQPQHF
TRBV7-9,.,.,TRBJ2-6,TGTGCCAGCAGCTCGAACCAGGGGGCCAACGTCCTGACTTTC,CASSSNQGANVLTF